The entry below gives a single T cell receptor (beta chain) sequence along with its context. Its antigen is as yet unknown. This sample is part of a study of T cell responses to AZD1222 COVID-19 vaccine. General study points: Just a handful of people given AZD1222 tested seropositive at baseline. In a largely white British group with more females than males, clonal diversity was possibly underestimated.

Sequencing was performed with immunoSEQ multiplex PCR; in TCRdb, only in-frame clones are kept and a portion is missing. This sample has some 150,000 clones, with more than 90% found just once. The CDR3 length is 14 residues. The germline V and J ends were trimmed by 5 bases and 5 bases, with 15 bases remaining between them. Germline V lookup: CDR1 SEHNR, CDR2 FQNEAQ (reference sequence). It was second doses at about 4 or about 12 weeks that were pooled. Here the sequenced sample was peripheral blood, taken 28 days after the second AZD1222 dose. This chain uses TRBV7-9 with TRBJ1-1, with a tentative D call TRBD1 (5 bases). This TCR was recovered from an adult who received the AZD1222 COVID-19 vaccine. The CDR3 loop reads CASSALVGGTEAFF. The CDR3 bases are TGTGCCAGCAGCGCGTTGGTCGGGGGGACTGAAGCTTTCTTT.